The 32 T cell receptor beta chains below all came from one sample that was sequenced in a study of cytomegalovirus exposure and HLA in healthy donors. 13 Jbeta primers and 60 Vbeta primers were used for the PCR. This table comes from immunoSEQ multiplex PCR, and its TCRdb copy is limited to in-frame clones, with some not included. The sample lists roughly 93,000 clones, around 74% occurring once. The sequencing input was PBMCs. Receptors were obtained from a male donor in good health and CMV-seronegative.

V usage is TRBV4-1 and J usage is TRBJ1-1; 7 bases fit TRBD1. CDR1 and CDR2 (germline): MGHRA, YSYEKL. Trimming took 4 bases from V and 4 from J; bases not matched to a gene: 12. The CDR3 has 16 amino acids. The CDR3 reads CASSLGTVGGTTEAFF. CDR3 bases: TGCGCCAGCAGCCTCGGGACAGTCGGGGGAACCACTGAAGCTTTCTTT.

V and J are TRBV5-1 and TRBJ1-5; 7 bases are a match to TRBD1. V was clipped by 2 bases and J by 7 bases; unmatched bases: 3. The CDR3 sequence is 13 residues long. CDR1 and CDR2 (germline): SGHRS, YFSETQ. The CDR3 reads CASSLQGRQPQHF. CDR3 nucleotides: TGCGCCAGCAGCTTACAGGGGCGACAGCCCCAGCATTTT.

The chain carries TRBV27 and TRBJ1-5, with D possibly matching TRBD1 (5 bases). V shed 6 bases and J shed 4 bases, with 22 bases lying between them. The CDR3 covers 17 residues. Germline CDR1 reads MNHEY; CDR2 reads SMNVEV (reference sequence). The CDR3, as DNA: TGTGCCAGCAGCCATATGGAGGTGAGGGGACTTAATCAGCCCCAGCATTTT. It specifies CASSHMEVRGLNQPQHF.

The chain employs TRBV5-6 and TRBJ1-4, with 10 bases matching TRBD1. Germline CDR1 and CDR2: SGHDT and YYEEEE. V shed 0 bases, J shed 4 bases, and the junction held 6 bases outside the gene matches. The length of the CDR3 is 17 residues. CDR3 residues: CASSLGTGGWGNEKLFF. DNA of the CDR3: TGTGCCAGCAGCTTGGGGACAGGGGGTTGGGGTAATGAAAAACTGTTTTTT.

V usage is TRBV28 and J usage is TRBJ2-2; a possible D gene is TRBD1 (6 bases). This CDR3 spans 16 amino acids. Trimming took 1 base from V and 2 from J, leaving 11 bases between them. Germline V gene sequence: CDR1 MDHEN, CDR2 SYDVKM. CDR3 in DNA: TGTGCCAGCAGTTTATTACAGGGCCGAAACACCGGGGAGCTGTTTTTT. Translation: CASSLLQGRNTGELFF.

This rearrangement joins TRBV28 to TRBJ2-1; D is perhaps TRBD2 (5 bases). This CDR3 contains 15 residues. Trimming left V 10 bases short and J 4 bases short, with 20 bases between. The germline CDR1 and CDR2 sequences are MDHEN and SYDVKM. CDR3 nucleotide sequence: TGTGCCACCTCCTCATCGGCGGGTCCTTACAATGAGCAGTTCTTC. Its protein is CATSSSAGPYNEQFF.

Written as DNA, the CDR3 is TGTGCCAGCAGTGAACATTGGAACACCGGGGAGCTGTTTTTT. This translates into CASSEHWNTGELFF. The chain employs TRBV6-1 and TRBJ2-2; D not resolved. The CDR3 is 14 residues long. Trimming cost V 2 bases and J 1 base, with 5 bases left between them. Looked up from germline, CDR1 is MNHNS and CDR2 is SASEGT.

V usage is TRBV6-1 and J usage is TRBJ1-6; 7 bases fit TRBD1. V lost 6 bases to trimming and J lost 7 bases; unmatched junction nucleotides: 3. Germline loops: CDR1 MNHNS, CDR2 SASEGT. CDR3 length: 13 amino acids. In DNA form, the CDR3 reads TGTGCCAGCAGGGGACAGCCAAATTCACCCCTCCACTTT. It translates to CASRGQPNSPLHF.

The V call is TRBV28, the J call TRBJ2-5; TRBD1 aligns across 10 bases. The CDR3 is 15 residues long. Germline CDR1 reads MDHEN; CDR2 reads SYDVKM. J gave up 5 bases and V 4 bases, and 7 bases lay outside the gene matches. CDR3 residues: CASSSWTGGRETQYF. The CDR3 DNA follows: TGTGCCAGCAGTTCCTGGACAGGGGGGCGGGAGACCCAGTACTTC.

To note about this clone: One end of the junction does not line up with germline, which may come from a read error. The chain joins TRBV7-9 to TRBJ1-1; D not certain. This CDR3 contains 12 residues. CDR1 and CDR2 (germline): SEHNR, FQNEAQ (reference sequence). This CDR3 is CSSSQYGAEAFF. CDR3 in DNA: TGTTCCAGCAGCCAATACGGGGCTGAAGCTTTCTTT.

The gene calls are TRBV5-1 and TRBJ1-1; D is uncertain. The ends were cut back, 2 bases at V and 1 base at J, with 9 bases in the middle. Germline CDR1 is SGHRS and CDR2 is YFSETQ. The CDR3 has 14 amino acids. The chain's CDR3 is CASSFREGNTEAFF. The CDR3 DNA reads TGCGCCAGCAGCTTCCGGGAGGGGAACACTGAAGCTTTCTTT.

The chain combines TRBV15 with TRBJ1-1, with D perhaps TRBD1 (6 bases). The V end lost 5 bases, the J end lost 6 bases, and 19 bases lay between the germline ends. The CDR3 loop spans 15 amino acids. CDR1 is LNHNV and CDR2 is YYDKDF in the germline V gene (reference sequence). The CDR3, as DNA: TGTGCCACCAGCCCCACAGCTAGGGGGGGCGCTGAAGCTTTCTTT. It translates to CATSPTARGGAEAFF.

The chain couples TRBV27 to TRBJ1-2; 7 nucleotides match TRBD1. Germline V gives CDR1 MNHEY, CDR2 SMNVEV (reference sequence). The CDR3 has 14 residues. The trim removed 0 bases at V and 7 bases at J, leaving 5 bases unmatched. This CDR3 is CASSLSRTGRGYTF. CDR3 nucleotides: TGTGCCAGCAGTTTATCGCGGACAGGACGTGGCTACACCTTC.

The V gene is TRBV6-1, the J gene TRBJ2-7; the match to TRBD1 covers 11 bases. Germline CDR1 reads MNHNS; CDR2 reads SASEGT. This CDR3 has 15 amino acids. Germline trimming cut 7 bases from V and 4 bases from J; bases unmatched to any gene: 9. CDR3 sequence reads: CASNLSGQGGYEQYF. CDR3 bases: TGTGCCAGCAACTTATCGGGACAGGGGGGGTACGAGCAGTACTTC.

This clone appeared a single time. The chain carries TRBV6-5 and TRBJ2-7; the D gene is possibly TRBD1 (7 bases). Germline V lookup: CDR1 MNHEY, CDR2 SVGAGI. The CDR3 extends over 14 amino acids. V lost 11 bases, J lost 5 bases, and 22 bases lay in between. In DNA form, the CDR3 reads TGTGCCTCCACCGATGTCCAGGGGGGTGACGAGCAGTACTTC. Translating it yields CASTDVQGGDEQYF.

J is TRBJ2-3 and V is TRBV19; D uncertain. Per germline, CDR1 LNHDA and CDR2 SQIVND (reference sequence). CDR3 length: 13 amino acids. V was pared by 4 bases and J by 6 bases, with 11 bases between. CDR3 amino acids: CASSRESEDTQYF. In nucleotides, the CDR3 is TGTGCCAGTAGTAGAGAGTCCGAGGATACGCAGTATTTT.

This chain uses TRBV28 with TRBJ2-7, with a tentative D call TRBD1 (6 bases). The CDR3 consists of 15 residues. Germline loops: CDR1 MDHEN, CDR2 SYDVKM. Trimming shortened V by 5 bases and J by 0 bases, and 14 bases separated the two germline ends. This CDR3 is CASSLRDIRSYEQYF. In DNA, the CDR3 is TGTGCCAGCAGTCTCAGGGACATCCGCTCCTACGAGCAGTACTTC. Together with reference TRBV28 and TRBJ2-7, the CDR3 gives the full variable domain: DVKVTQSSRYLVKRTGEKVFLECVQDMDHENMFWYRQDPGLGLRLIYFSYDVKMKEKGDIPEGYSVSREKKERFSLILESASTNQTSMYLCASSLRDIRSYEQYFGPGTRLTVT.

The chain has TRBV6-1 and TRBJ1-2; 8 bases are a match to TRBD1. Trimming cost V 6 bases and J 4 bases; bases outside gene matches: 4. Germline values: CDR1 MNHNS, CDR2 SASEGT. This CDR3 comprises 13 residues. The CDR3 region has the DNA TGTGCCAGCAGGGAGACAGGGGCCTATGGCTACACCTTC. Its protein product is CASRETGAYGYTF.

The rearrangement joins TRBV9 to TRBJ1-3; tentatively, D is TRBD1 (5 bases). V was cut by 4 bases and J by 7 bases, with 12 bases left in between. The CDR3 sequence is 13 residues long. CDR1 SGDLS and CDR2 YYNGEE come from the germline V gene. Here the CDR3 reads CASSTQGSNTIYF. In DNA, the CDR3 is TGTGCCAGCAGCACCCAGGGTTCGAACACCATATATTTT.

This chain connects TRBV4-1 to TRBJ2-6; possible D gene TRBD2, 5 bases. This CDR3 has 16 amino acids. Germline V gene sequence: CDR1 MGHRA, CDR2 YSYEKL. The ends were cut back, 0 bases at V and 2 bases at J, with 8 bases in the middle. The DNA for the CDR3 is TGCGCCAGCAGCCAAGATGCCGGGGCTGGGGCCAACGTCCTGACTTTC. This codes for CASSQDAGAGANVLTF.

The chain combines TRBV28 with TRBJ1-1, with 8 bases fitting TRBD1. This CDR3 spans 17 amino acids. V lost 5 bases and J lost 1; bases outside the gene matches: 12. Germline CDR1 is MDHEN and CDR2 is SYDVKM. CDR3 region: CASSKPRGPYQNTEAFF. Here the CDR3 DNA reads TGTGCCAGCAGTAAACCCAGGGGGCCCTATCAGAACACTGAAGCTTTCTTT.

The chain is built from TRBV11-2 and TRBJ2-1; 11 nucleotides align to TRBD2. CDR1 and CDR2 from the germline V gene are SGHAT and FQNNGV. V gave up 3 bases and J gave up 10 bases; unmatched junction bases: 11. The CDR3 is 16 amino acids. The CDR3 nucleotides read TGTGCCAGCAGCTTTACTAGCGGGAGTGCGAGGGAAGAGCAGTTCTTC. Residues: CASSFTSGSAREEQFF.

The sample holds one count of this clone. The rearrangement links TRBV4-1 to TRBJ1-4, with TRBD1 matching 8 bases. The germline V gene encodes CDR1 MGHRA and CDR2 YSYEKL. This CDR3 is 16 amino acids long. The trim removed 2 bases at V and 3 bases at J, leaving 5 bases unmatched. The CDR3 loop reads CASSQTMGQANEKLFF. The CDR3 DNA reads as TGCGCCAGCAGCCAAACAATGGGACAGGCTAATGAAAAACTGTTTTTT.

J is TRBJ1-2 and V is TRBV5-5, with 7 nucleotides matching TRBD1. CDR3 size: 14 residues. J gave up 5 bases and V 2 bases, and 6 bases lay outside the gene matches. Germline V gene lookup returns CDR1 SGHKS and CDR2 YYEKEE (reference sequence). In DNA, the CDR3 is TGTGCCAGCAGCTTAACCGGGACAGCTTATGGCTACACCTTC. It encodes CASSLTGTAYGYTF.

The chain is built from TRBV2 and TRBJ2-5; D is perhaps TRBD1 (5 bases). The J call is in doubt because the DNA end fits TRBJ2-7 better. The CDR3 has 12 residues. Germline values: CDR1 SNHLY, CDR2 FYNNEI. CDR3 coding DNA: TGTGCCAGCAGGGAACAGGTCTACGAGCAGTACTTC. Residues: CASREQVYEQYF.

This clone came up a few times. The chain combines TRBV2 with TRBJ2-7, with a weak D call TRBD1 (6 bases). The CDR3 covers 13 residues. From germline, CDR1 is SNHLY and CDR2 FYNNEI. Trimming left V 7 bases short and J 7 bases short, with 17 bases between. DNA for the CDR3: TGTGCCAGCACCCCATTACAGGGTGCGGAGCAGTACTTC. Translated, it gives CASTPLQGAEQYF.

This sequence joins TRBV14 and TRBJ2-6; tentatively, D is TRBD1 (6 bases). CDR3 length: 16 residues. Germline V gene data show CDR1 as SGHDN and CDR2 as FVKESK. Trimming cost V 6 bases and J 0 bases, with 12 bases left between them. The CDR3 sequence: CASSPDRSSGANVLTF. In DNA form, the CDR3 reads TGTGCCAGCAGTCCGGACAGATCCTCTGGGGCCAACGTCCTGACTTTC.

The sample holds one count of this clone. The V gene is TRBV28, the J gene TRBJ2-1, with TRBD2 as a possible D gene (6 bases). V lost 0 bases, J lost 9 bases, and 6 bases lay in between. The germline CDR1 and CDR2 sequences are MDHEN and SYDVKM. This CDR3 has 12 amino acids. CDR3 coding DNA: TGTGCCAGCAGTTTATGGACTAGTGAGCAGTTCTTC. It translates to CASSLWTSEQFF.

The gene calls are TRBV28 and TRBJ1-1; tentatively, D is TRBD1 (6 bases). The CDR3 spans 14 residues. V lost 2 bases and J lost 1, with 8 bases in between. The germline V gene has CDR1 MDHEN and CDR2 SYDVKM. The DNA of the CDR3 is TGTGCCAGCAGTTTACCAGGGGAGAACACTGAAGCTTTCTTT. Protein product: CASSLPGENTEAFF.

The V call is TRBV28, the J call TRBJ1-4; D may be TRBD1 (5 bases). Trimming shortened V by 11 bases and J by 11 bases, and 15 bases separated the two germline ends. This CDR3 region has 11 residues. Germline V gene sequence: CDR1 MDHEN, CDR2 SYDVKM. For the CDR3, the DNA is TGTGCCTCTGCGGGGGGTTGGAAACTGTTTTTT. This gives the protein CASAGGWKLFF.

This clone was recorded a few times. The J gene is TRBJ1-3, the V gene TRBV4-2; D may be TRBD1 (6 bases). There are 21 residues in the CDR3. V gave up 0 bases and J gave up 1 base, with 25 bases separating them. Germline V gene lookup returns CDR1 LGHNA and CDR2 YNFKEQ. The CDR3 region has the DNA TGTGCCAGCAGCCAAGAGGCCACGGGCAGGGGCCGCATCCAATCTGGAAACACCATATATTTT. It specifies CASSQEATGRGRIQSGNTIYF.

A remark on this clone: This sample includes further DNA sequences coding for the same CDR3. This chain links TRBV6-6 with TRBJ2-1; 7 nucleotides line up with TRBD2. This CDR3 is built from 16 residues. Trimming cost V 0 bases and J 0 bases; bases outside gene matches: 2. The germline gives CDR1 MNHNY, CDR2 SVGAGI (reference sequence). CDR3 sequence reads: CASSYSGGSSYNEQFF. The CDR3 DNA reads TGTGCCAGCAGTTACTCGGGCGGGAGCTCCTACAATGAGCAGTTCTTC.